The 19 T cell receptor beta chains in this list originate from one sample, sequenced in a study of blood T cell repertoires in COVID-19. Profiling relied on immunoSEQ multiplex PCR, and the TCRdb table lists in-frame clones only, not all of them. This table holds 450,000 or so clones, 70% to 90% found once. Sequenced sample: peripheral blood. Receptors originate from a man aged 18 to 30 with COVID-19, enrolled during active disease.

The chain combines TRBV11-3 with TRBJ2-7, with 7 positions matching TRBD1. Losses at the gene ends were 1 base for V and 3 bases for J; bases not matched to a gene: 3. In germline, CDR1 is SGHNT, CDR2 YENEEA. There are 14 residues in the CDR3. The CDR3 DNA follows: TGTGCCAGCAGCTTAGGGACAGGCAACTACGAGCAGTACTTC. Encoded protein: CASSLGTGNYEQYF.

J is TRBJ2-7 and V is TRBV27; 9 nucleotides match TRBD2. The CDR3 spans 14 residues. Losses at the gene ends were 6 bases for V and 2 bases for J; bases not matched to a gene: 5. The V gene's germline CDR1 is MNHEY and CDR2 SMNVEV (reference sequence). This CDR3 reads CASSLAGVPYEQYF. DNA for the CDR3: TGTGCCAGCAGCTTAGCGGGAGTTCCCTACGAGCAGTACTTC.

The chain is built from TRBV6-5 and TRBJ2-1, with 7 bases aligning to TRBD2. This CDR3 has 13 amino acids. J was trimmed by 4 bases and V by 7 bases; bases with no gene match: 4. Germline lookup yields CDR1 MNHEY and CDR2 SVGAGI. The chain's CDR3 is CASTSGTYNEQFF. CDR3 nucleotide sequence: TGTGCCAGCACTAGCGGAACATACAATGAGCAGTTCTTC.

This clone was detected once. V usage is TRBV10-3 and J usage is TRBJ1-1, with 7 nucleotides matching TRBD1. The CDR3 is made up of 12 amino acids. Trimming removed 10 bases from V and 1 base from J; junction bases left unmatched: 3. Per germline, CDR1 ENHRY and CDR2 SYGVKD. The CDR3 DNA reads TGTGCCACCGGACAGGCGAACACTGAAGCTTTCTTT. Translation gives CATGQANTEAFF.

V usage is TRBV10-2 and J usage is TRBJ1-4; 9 bases align to TRBD1. The germline V gene encodes CDR1 WSHSY and CDR2 SAAADI. V was clipped by 3 bases and J by 3 bases; unmatched bases: 5. There are 16 residues in the CDR3. The CDR3 DNA is TGCGCCAGCAGTGAACAGGGGGCCGGTGCTAATGAAAAACTGTTTTTT. It encodes CASSEQGAGANEKLFF.

The V gene is TRBV6-6, the J gene TRBJ2-3; TRBD1 agrees at 7 bases. Germline V gene data show CDR1 as MNHNY and CDR2 as SVGAGI (reference sequence). The CDR3 consists of 14 residues. The J segment lost 0 bases and the V segment lost 8 bases, leaving 5 bases of the junction unmatched. CDR3 nucleotides: TGTGCCAGCGTCAGGGGGACCAGCACAGATACGCAGTATTTT. Translation gives CASVRGTSTDTQYF.

The rearrangement links TRBV30 to TRBJ2-7; D uncertain. CDR3 length: 12 residues. Germline CDR1 GTSNPN, CDR2 SVGIG (reference sequence). V was pared by 1 base and J by 5 bases, with 9 bases between. CDR3 nucleotide sequence: TGTGCCTGGAGTGGAGGCTTAAACGAGCAGTACTTC. Translated, it gives CAWSGGLNEQYF. Supplemented by reference TRBV30 and TRBJ2-7, the full variable domain reads SQTIHQWPATLVQPVGSPLSLECTVEGTSNPNLYWYRQAAGRGLQLLFYSVGIGQISSEVPQNLSASRPQDRQFILSSKKLLLSDSGFYLCAWSGGLNEQYFGPGTRLTVT.

Points on this clone: Additional DNA sequences in this sample encode the identical CDR3. The V gene is TRBV2, the J gene TRBJ2-7; TRBD2 might be the D (7 bases). Trimming took 9 bases from V and 3 from J, leaving 18 bases between them. The CDR3 length is 14 residues. CDR1 is SNHLY and CDR2 is FYNNEI in the germline V gene. This CDR3 is CARGGRESLYEQYF. For the CDR3, the DNA is TGTGCCAGGGGGGGGCGGGAAAGTCTCTACGAGCAGTACTTC.

J is TRBJ1-5 and V is TRBV28; maybe TRBD1 (5 bases). Germline V gives CDR1 MDHEN, CDR2 SYDVKM. The length of the CDR3 is 17 residues. Deletions cut 5 bases from V and 2 bases from J, with 19 bases between. For the CDR3, the DNA is TGTGCCAGCAGTCCAAGTCCCAGGGTACGGGGCAATCAGCCCCAGCATTTT. Its protein is CASSPSPRVRGNQPQHF.

The CDR3 reads CASSLGEGSYNEQFF. DNA for the CDR3: TGCGCCAGCAGCTTAGGGGAGGGCTCCTACAATGAGCAGTTCTTC. The chain employs TRBV5-1 and TRBJ2-1, with 7 bases that match TRBD2. The CDR3 covers 15 residues. Germline CDR1 is SGHRS and CDR2 is YFSETQ. The V gene end was trimmed by 2 bases and the J gene end by 0 bases; junction bases not matched to a gene: 2.

This chain links TRBV5-4 with TRBJ1-2; 8 nucleotides line up with TRBD1. The CDR3 length is 12 residues. Germline values: CDR1 SGHNT, CDR2 YYREEE (reference sequence). The trim removed 3 bases at V and 13 bases at J, leaving 8 bases unmatched. The DNA of the CDR3 is TGTGCCAGCAGCTCGTTGACAGGGGTTTCCACCTTC. Residues: CASSSLTGVSTF.

V is TRBV5-4 and J is TRBJ1-2; D gene ambiguous. The V end was cut by 0 bases, the J end by 8 bases, with 20 bases between. The CDR3 consists of 16 residues. CDR1 is SGHNT, CDR2 YYREEE, per germline (reference sequence). In nucleotides, the CDR3 is TGTGCCAGCAGCTTGGCAGTGGCGGGATTGGGTGAAGGCTACACCTTC. It encodes CASSLAVAGLGEGYTF.

CDR3 DNA sequence: TGTGCCAGCAAGAACAAGGGGTCGAACGAGCAGTACTTC. It encodes CASKNKGSNEQYF. The chain has TRBV6-5 and TRBJ2-7, with D tentatively TRBD1 (5 bases). CDR1 MNHEY and CDR2 SVGAGI come from the germline V gene. CDR3 length: 13 residues. V was trimmed by 7 bases and J by 5 bases, leaving 15 bases between them.

The chain couples TRBV5-6 to TRBJ2-7; 7 bases map to TRBD2. The CDR3 loop spans 15 amino acids. Germline trimming cut 3 bases from V and 1 base from J; bases unmatched to any gene: 7. Germline values: CDR1 SGHDT, CDR2 YYEEEE. This chain's CDR3 is CASSSSSSGSYEQYF. For the CDR3, the DNA is TGTGCCAGCAGCTCGTCTTCTAGCGGTTCCTACGAGCAGTACTTC.

The chain combines TRBV5-6 with TRBJ1-1; the match to TRBD1 covers 7 bases. There are 14 residues in the CDR3. CDR1 and CDR2 (germline): SGHDT, YYEEEE. V lost 3 bases and J lost 11; bases outside the gene matches: 13. The CDR3: CASSWETGKKDAFF. CDR3 in DNA: TGTGCCAGCAGCTGGGAGACAGGGAAAAAGGACGCTTTCTTT.

The CDR3 sequence is CATSRGTRGTEAFF. In DNA, the CDR3 is TGTGCCACCAGCAGAGGGACCCGGGGCACTGAAGCTTTCTTT. V is TRBV15 and J is TRBJ1-1; D remains unclear. V lost 1 base and J lost 4, with 10 bases in between. The CDR3 is 14 residues long. Germline CDR1 reads LNHNV; CDR2 reads YYDKDF (reference sequence). The variable domain in full, completed from reference TRBV15 and TRBJ1-1, reads DAMVIQNPRYQVTQFGKPVTLSCSQTLNHNVMYWYQQKSSQAPKLLFHYYDKDFNNEADTPDNFQSRRPNTSFCFLDIRSPGLGDTAMYLCATSRGTRGTEAFFGQGTRLTVV.

V gene TRBV3-1 (or the pseudogene TRBV3-2) combines with J gene TRBJ1-2; 7 positions agree with TRBD1. Unmatched junction bases numbered 12, after V lost 6 bases and J lost 2 bases. The germline V gene has CDR1 LGHDT and CDR2 YNNKEL (reference sequence). The CDR3 covers 16 residues. CDR3 DNA: TGTGCCAGCAGGTACTCAGGGGGGACTTTCAACTATGGCTACACCTTC. Translation: CASRYSGGTFNYGYTF.

The rearrangement uses TRBV24-1 and TRBJ2-6, with D possibly TRBD2 on 5 matching bases. Germline V CDR1 and CDR2: KGHDR, SFDVKD. The V end was cut by 5 bases, the J end by 1 base, with 5 bases between. This CDR3 contains 14 residues. The CDR3, as DNA: TGTGCCACCAGTGGGACTTCTGGGGCCAACGTCCTGACTTTC. Translation gives CATSGTSGANVLTF.

The chain has TRBV6-5 and TRBJ2-1; tentatively, D is TRBD2 (6 bases). Germline CDR1 MNHEY, CDR2 SVGAGI. Trimming stripped 6 bases from V and 7 bases from J, with 19 bases between. The CDR3 is 15 residues long. The CDR3 spells CASRNDGARGNEQFF. For the CDR3, the DNA is TGTGCCAGCAGAAACGACGGAGCGCGGGGAAATGAGCAGTTCTTC.